This entry lists 2 T cell receptor beta chains sequenced from one sample in a study. Via MiXCR, TCRdb re-called the 5' RACE reads, giving one row per CDR3 protein. In the table there are about 62,000 distinct CDR3 sequences, roughly 30% of which are singletons. The sample was tumor-infiltrating naive CD4+ T cells sorted from the breast tumor. Subset reported: naive CD4+ T cells, CD4+CD45RA+CD25-. All receptors derive from a female donor with breast cancer.

Many counts were recorded for this clonotype. The chain recombines TRBV4-1 with TRBJ2-3; either TRBD1 or TRBD2 may supply D (5 bases each). Germline V gives CDR1 MGHRA, CDR2 YSYEKL. V gave up 7 bases and J gave up 2 bases, with 13 bases separating them. There are 14 residues in the CDR3. The CDR3 loop is CASTRGRHTDTQYF. CDR3 DNA: TGCGCCAGCACGAGGGGCAGACACACAGATACGCAGTATTTT.

The rearrangement uses TRBV6-5 and TRBJ1-2, with 7 bases that match TRBD1. With 5 bases clipped from V and 4 bases from J, the junction kept 13 bases outside the gene matches. CDR3 length equals 16 residues. Germline values: CDR1 MNHEY, CDR2 SVGAGI. The CDR3 loop reads CASSQIRTGGGYGYTF. The DNA for the CDR3 is TGTGCCAGCAGTCAAATCAGGACAGGTGGGGGCTATGGCTACACCTTC.